Each of the 24 T cell receptor beta chains below was sequenced from the same sample in a study of CD8+ T cells in alopecia areata. Extraction and reverse transcription of RNA yielded cDNA as the sequencing template. The table came from immunoSEQ multiplex PCR; TCRdb's copy has only in-frame clones and leaves some out. The table has 130,000 to 150,000 clones, approximately 50% seen once; the top ten hold around 1%. The sequences come from CD4+ T cells sorted from blood, collected at week 0. These receptors all stem from a human donor with alopecia areata.

The chain couples TRBV2 to TRBJ2-7; D ambiguous. The CDR3 runs 12 residues. Germline values: CDR1 SNHLY, CDR2 FYNNEI. The V and J ends lost 5 bases and 2 bases respectively, with 7 bases between them. CDR3: CASSLLTYEQYF. CDR3 bases: TGTGCCAGCAGTCTACTTACCTACGAGCAGTACTTC.

The V call is TRBV7-2, the J call TRBJ2-7, with 9 bases matching TRBD1. The germline gives CDR1 SGHTA, CDR2 FQGNSA. V dropped 1 base and J dropped 5; count of bases not matched to a gene: 6. This CDR3 spans 15 amino acids. This chain's CDR3 is CASSLERTGVHEQYF. CDR3 DNA: TGTGCCAGCAGCTTAGAAAGGACAGGGGTCCACGAGCAGTACTTC.

The gene calls are TRBV11-2 and TRBJ2-7; 8 nucleotides match TRBD1. V was clipped by 5 bases and J by 5 bases; unmatched bases: 8. The CDR3 runs to 14 residues. Germline V CDR1 and CDR2: SGHAT, FQNNGV. CDR3: CASSPRTGTHEQYF. The CDR3, as DNA: TGTGCCAGCAGCCCTCGGACAGGGACCCACGAGCAGTACTTC.

This clone was counted a few times. V and J are TRBV20-1 and TRBJ2-7; D uncertain. V shed 6 bases and J shed 6 bases, with 12 bases lying between them. Germline V lookup: CDR1 DFQATT, CDR2 SNEGSKA (reference sequence). This CDR3 has 11 amino acids. CDR3 nucleotides: TGCAGTGCCACGGGCCACCGCGAGCAGTACTTC. Its protein is CSATGHREQYF.

This clone was seen once. The chain recombines TRBV29-1 with TRBJ2-7; D gene uncertain. The CDR3 runs to 11 residues. Germline CDR1 is SQVTM and CDR2 is ANQGSEA. Trimming pared 7 bases from V and 2 bases from J, leaving 9 bases between. CDR3 coding DNA: TGCAGCGCAGCCAGTACCTACGAGCAGTACTTC. Its protein product is CSAASTYEQYF.

J is TRBJ1-5 and V is TRBV7-2, with 8 bases matching TRBD1. The germline V gene encodes CDR1 SGHTA and CDR2 FQGNSA. With 1 base clipped from V and 7 bases from J, the junction kept 6 bases outside the gene matches. The CDR3 spans 15 residues. DNA for the CDR3: TGTGCCAGCAGCTTAGGGCAGGGGGCTCGGCAGCCCCAGCATTTT. It is translated as CASSLGQGARQPQHF.

There are a few counts of this clone. The chain uses TRBV29-1 and TRBJ1-2; D ambiguous. Germline CDR1 SQVTM, CDR2 ANQGSEA. There are 14 residues in the CDR3. Trimming left V 3 bases short and J 2 bases short, with 13 bases between. The CDR3 DNA reads TGCAGCGTTGAGTCTCAGACCAGGAACTATGGCTACACCTTC. Protein product: CSVESQTRNYGYTF.

This clone has just a few counts. The CDR3 is CASSSGRTSGGANVLTF. DNA for the CDR3: TGTGCCAGTAGTAGCGGACGTACCTCCGGTGGGGCCAACGTCCTGACTTTC. The chain carries TRBV19 and TRBJ2-6; D unclear. The CDR3 length is 17 residues. V lost 4 bases to trimming and J lost 3 bases, with 16 bases between them. The germline gives CDR1 LNHDA, CDR2 SQIVND (reference sequence).

The chain uses TRBV25-1 and TRBJ1-1; D might be TRBD1 (5 bases). There are 13 residues in the CDR3. Germline V gene sequence: CDR1 MGHDK, CDR2 SYGVNS. Trimming cost V 6 bases and J 6 bases, with 14 bases left between them. The CDR3 coding sequence is TGTGCCAGCAGGTCGCCGGGACTTCCTGAAGCTTTCTTT. Encoded protein: CASRSPGLPEAFF.

This clone came up a few times. This chain joins TRBV30 and TRBJ2-1, with TRBD2 matching over 10 bases. This CDR3 is 16 amino acids long. Trimming took 5 bases from V and 3 from J; bases not matched to a gene: 10. The germline CDR1 and CDR2 sequences are GTSNPN and SVGIG (reference sequence). The CDR3 DNA reads TGTGCCTGGGATACAGGGACTAGCGCGCTCTACAATGAGCAGTTCTTC. Translated: CAWDTGTSALYNEQFF.

The chain links TRBV11-2 to TRBJ2-7; D is ambiguous. The CDR3 is 13 amino acids. Germline CDR1 and CDR2: SGHAT and FQNNGV. Trimming removed 0 bases from V and 3 bases from J, with 6 bases in between. The CDR3 DNA follows: TGTGCCAGCAGCTTAGATAACATCTACGAGCAGTACTTC. It yields the protein CASSLDNIYEQYF.

This clone has more than one count but fewer than ten. The CDR3 coding sequence is TGCGCCAGCAGCCCTCCCGGGACAGCGAACACTGAAGCTTTCTTT. This gives the protein CASSPPGTANTEAFF. V gene TRBV5-1 combines with J gene TRBJ1-1; 7 bases are shared with TRBD1. The CDR3 extends over 15 amino acids. Trimming took 4 bases from V and 1 from J; bases not matched to a gene: 7. Germline CDR1 reads SGHRS; CDR2 reads YFSETQ.

V and J are TRBV29-1 and TRBJ2-5; TRBD2 matches 8 bases. J gave up 4 bases and V 4 bases, and 8 bases lay outside the gene matches. This CDR3 is 14 amino acids long. Germline values: CDR1 SQVTM, CDR2 ANQGSEA. The CDR3, as DNA: TGCAGCGTTGGGTGGACTAGCCGTGGAGAGACCCAGTACTTC. Protein: CSVGWTSRGETQYF.

V usage is TRBV15 and J usage is TRBJ2-3; D is undetermined. CDR3 length: 12 residues. The germline gives CDR1 LNHNV, CDR2 YYDKDF (reference sequence). V lost 3 bases to trimming and J lost 4 bases, with 5 bases between them. The CDR3 loop reads CATSSMADTQYF. CDR3 coding DNA: TGTGCCACCAGCAGCATGGCAGATACGCAGTATTTT.

V and J are TRBV30 and TRBJ1-3; D remains ambiguous. The ends were cut back, 5 bases at V and 0 bases at J, with 11 bases in the middle. Looked up from germline, CDR1 is GTSNPN and CDR2 is SVGIG (reference sequence). The CDR3 totals 14 residues. CDR3 DNA sequence: TGTGCCTGGTTAGGACTGAACTCTGGAAACACCATATATTTT. This translates into CAWLGLNSGNTIYF.

The chain couples TRBV30 to TRBJ1-4; no reliable D call. V lost 3 bases to trimming and J lost 2 bases, with 10 bases between them. The CDR3 has 14 amino acids. CDR1 GTSNPN and CDR2 SVGIG come from the germline V gene (reference sequence). CDR3 protein: CAWRGRATNEKLFF. The CDR3 DNA reads as TGTGCCTGGAGAGGGCGGGCTACTAATGAAAAACTGTTTTTT.

This chain joins TRBV5-1 and TRBJ2-7; TRBD2 aligns across 8 bases. CDR1 SGHRS and CDR2 YFSETQ come from the germline V gene. The CDR3 covers 15 residues. The J segment lost 0 bases and the V segment lost 0 bases, leaving 2 bases of the junction unmatched. The chain's CDR3 is CASSLDGTSSYEQYF. DNA for the CDR3: TGCGCCAGCAGCTTGGACGGGACTAGCTCCTACGAGCAGTACTTC.

The chain's CDR3 is CASVQGRNSPLHF. The CDR3 DNA follows: TGTGCCAGCGTCCAGGGGCGGAATTCACCCCTCCACTTT. The gene calls are TRBV6-5 and TRBJ1-6, with a weak D call TRBD1 (6 bases). The CDR3 contains 13 residues. V was cut by 8 bases and J by 7 bases, with 12 bases left in between. Germline V CDR1 and CDR2: MNHEY, SVGAGI.

The V call is TRBV15, the J call TRBJ2-7, with 8 bases fitting TRBD1. CDR3 size: 15 residues. The V and J ends lost 3 bases and 3 bases, in that order; junction bases with no gene match: 7. Germline V lookup: CDR1 LNHNV, CDR2 YYDKDF (reference sequence). This CDR3 reads CATSRERQGIYEQYF. The CDR3 nucleotides read TGTGCCACCAGCAGGGAAAGACAGGGGATCTACGAGCAGTACTTC. The entire variable domain, with the rest obtained from reference TRBV15 and TRBJ2-7, is as follows: DAMVIQNPRYQVTQFGKPVTLSCSQTLNHNVMYWYQQKSSQAPKLLFHYYDKDFNNEADTPDNFQSRRPNTSFCFLDIRSPGLGDTAMYLCATSRERQGIYEQYFGPGTRLTVT.

The rearrangement joins TRBV9 to TRBJ2-5; perhaps TRBD2 as D (5 bases). Germline CDR1 is SGDLS and CDR2 is YYNGEE. The CDR3 runs to 15 residues. V lost 3 bases and J lost 2, with 14 bases in between. The CDR3 region is CASSGTDGKQETQYF. The CDR3 DNA is TGTGCCAGCAGCGGAACGGACGGGAAACAAGAGACCCAGTACTTC. The entire variable domain, with the rest obtained from reference TRBV9 and TRBJ2-5, is as follows: DSGVTQTPKHLITATGQRVTLRCSPRSGDLSVYWYQQSLDQGLQFLIQYYNGEERAKGNILERFSAQQFPDLHSELNLSSLELGDSALYFCASSGTDGKQETQYFGPGTRLLVL.

This sequence joins TRBV30 and TRBJ2-1, with 10 bases fitting TRBD2. The trim removed 0 bases at V and 7 bases at J, leaving 6 bases unmatched. The germline V gene encodes CDR1 GTSNPN and CDR2 SVGIG (reference sequence). This CDR3 has 15 residues. The CDR3 coding sequence is TGTGCCTGGAGTGTAGTAGCGGGAGGAACGAATGAGCAGTTCTTC. This codes for CAWSVVAGGTNEQFF. Full variable domain (rest looked up from reference TRBV30 and TRBJ2-1): SQTIHQWPATLVQPVGSPLSLECTVEGTSNPNLYWYRQAAGRGLQLLFYSVGIGQISSEVPQNLSASRPQDRQFILSSKKLLLSDSGFYLCAWSVVAGGTNEQFFGPGTRLTVL.

The genes are TRBV29-1 and TRBJ2-1, with D tentatively TRBD1 or TRBD2 (5 bases each). This CDR3 has 14 amino acids. Trimming shortened V by 3 bases and J by 7 bases, and 16 bases separated the two germline ends. Germline CDR1 reads SQVTM; CDR2 reads ANQGSEA. CDR3 bases: TGCAGCGTTGATCCCCCGGGGCGGTGGAATGAGCAGTTCTTC. Translated: CSVDPPGRWNEQFF.

This chain joins TRBV11-1 and TRBJ2-7; D is ambiguous. The germline V gene encodes CDR1 SGHAT and CDR2 FQDESV (reference sequence). Between the trimmed V and J ends, which lost 4 bases and 9 bases, there was a span of 13 bases. The CDR3 extends over 12 amino acids. The CDR3 nucleotides are TGTGCCAGCAGCTCCTCCAACCTGGGGCAGTACTTC. Protein product: CASSSSNLGQYF.

V gene TRBV10-3 combines with J gene TRBJ2-7, with D tentatively TRBD2 (5 bases). This CDR3 is 14 amino acids long. V lost 6 bases and J 1 base, leaving 13 bases between the germline ends. CDR1 is ENHRY and CDR2 is SYGVKD in the germline V gene. The CDR3 sequence: CAISREGPSYEQYF. DNA of the CDR3: TGTGCCATCAGCCGAGAGGGCCCATCCTACGAGCAGTACTTC.